These 14 T cell receptor beta chains share one sample of origin, sequenced in a study of T-cell reconstitution after alpha-beta-depleted transplantation in children. Preparation of the TCRbeta library used unique molecular identifiers. TCRdb redid the calling of the PCR reads with MiXCR, one entry per CDR3 protein. This table holds approximately 430,000 distinct CDR3 sequences, 15% to 20% found once. This material consisted of PBMCs, mostly from graft donor cells, taken 360 days after TCRalphabeta/CD19-depleted stem cell transplant. Source of these receptors: a boy younger than two who had a stem cell transplant for Wiskott-Aldrich syndrome, so the T cells may come from the graft donor.

The chain has TRBV12-3 or TRBV12-4 and TRBJ2-1; TRBD1 aligns across 9 bases. Germline trimming cut 4 bases from V and 3 bases from J; bases unmatched to any gene: 4. The CDR3 length is 15 residues. The CDR3, as DNA: TGTGCCAGCAGTTACAGGGGGCAAAGCTACAATGAGCAGTTCTTC. Its translation is CASSYRGQSYNEQFF.

This clonotype occurred a few times. This chain connects TRBV20-1 to TRBJ2-3; 12 positions agree with TRBD2. J gave up 0 bases and V 3 bases, and 10 bases lay outside the gene matches. The CDR3 runs 18 residues. Germline V gene lookup returns CDR1 DFQATT and CDR2 SNEGSKA (reference sequence). The CDR3: CSASRASGGAYSTDTQYF. CDR3 DNA: TGCAGTGCTAGTCGGGCTAGCGGGGGGGCTTACAGCACAGATACGCAGTATTTT.

The CDR3 is CASRPFAGELFF. The CDR3 nucleotides are TGTGCCAGCAGGCCTTTTGCCGGGGAGCTGTTTTTT. This sequence joins TRBV2 and TRBJ2-2; D not certain. The germline CDR1 and CDR2 sequences are SNHLY and FYNNEI. CDR3 length equals 12 residues. Trimming shortened V by 6 bases and J by 6 bases, and 8 bases separated the two germline ends.

A few counts support this clonotype. This sequence joins TRBV7-2 and TRBJ2-2; the D gene is possibly TRBD1 (5 bases). The germline V gene encodes CDR1 SGHTA and CDR2 FQGNSA. Trimming took off 5 bases at V and 4 bases at J, with 20 bases between the two ends. The length of the CDR3 is 17 residues. DNA of the CDR3: TGTGCCAGCAGCCCCAGGGTACGGGCTTTAATCACCGGGGAGCTGTTTTTT. Translating gives CASSPRVRALITGELFF.

This clonotype has only one observation. The V gene is TRBV11-1, the J gene TRBJ2-3; D is unresolved. Trimming pared 1 base from V and 2 bases from J, leaving 25 bases between. This CDR3 has 20 residues. The germline CDR1 and CDR2 sequences are SGHAT and FQDESV (reference sequence). The chain's CDR3 is CASSLGSRSPVGSTTDTQYF. Here the CDR3 DNA reads TGTGCCAGCAGCTTAGGTTCTCGGTCGCCAGTGGGTTCCACCACAGATACGCAGTATTTT. Drawing the rest from reference TRBV11-1 and TRBJ2-3, the complete variable domain is EAEVAQSPRYKITEKSQAVAFWCDPISGHATLYWYRQILGQGPELLVQFQDESVVDDSQLPKDRFSAERLKGVDSTLKIQPAELGDSAMYLCASSLGSRSPVGSTTDTQYFGPGTRLTVL.

This clonotype was picked up many times. V gene TRBV24-1 combines with J gene TRBJ2-1, with 9 bases fitting TRBD2. V was clipped by 4 bases and J by 0 bases; unmatched bases: 9. CDR3 length: 18 residues. Per the germline V gene, CDR1 is KGHDR and CDR2 is SFDVKD. DNA of the CDR3: TGTGCCACCAGTGACGCACTAGCGGGTGCCCCCTCCTACAATGAGCAGTTCTTC. Translating it yields CATSDALAGAPSYNEQFF.

This clonotype was counted only a few times. The rearrangement links TRBV24-1 to TRBJ2-1; no definite D call. CDR3 length: 15 residues. V dropped 3 bases and J dropped 6 bases, with 14 bases sitting between them. Germline lookup yields CDR1 KGHDR and CDR2 SFDVKD. CDR3 sequence reads: CATSDPPNDSNEQFF. CDR3 bases: TGTGCCACCAGTGATCCCCCGAACGACTCCAATGAGCAGTTCTTC.

The chain recombines TRBV5-1 with TRBJ2-2; D is unresolved. The CDR3 loop spans 14 amino acids. CDR1 is SGHRS and CDR2 is YFSETQ in the germline V gene. Trimming removed 3 bases at V and 5 bases at J, with 11 bases between. The CDR3 nucleotides are TGCGCCAGCAGCTCTCCTGACCCGACCGGGGAGCTGTTTTTT. It translates to CASSSPDPTGELFF. The full variable domain, in which reference TRBV5-1 and TRBJ2-2 provide the parts outside the CDR3, is KAGVTQTPRYLIKTRGQQVTLSCSPISGHRSVSWYQQTPGQGLQFLFEYFSETQRNKGNFPGRFSGRQFSNSRSEMNVSTLELGDSALYLCASSSPDPTGELFFGEGSRLTVL.

This clonotype was counted between two and nine times. The chain couples TRBV20-1 to TRBJ1-6; D ambiguous. The germline gives CDR1 DFQATT, CDR2 SNEGSKA (reference sequence). V shed 4 bases and J shed 0 bases, with 10 bases lying between them. The CDR3 extends over 15 amino acids. The CDR3 region is CSAMGSSSYNSPLHF. The CDR3 nucleotides are TGCAGTGCTATGGGATCAAGCTCCTATAATTCACCCCTCCACTTT.

The chain has TRBV4-1 and TRBJ2-7, with TRBD1 identical over 7 bases. From germline, CDR1 is MGHRA and CDR2 YSYEKL. This CDR3 spans 12 amino acids. The V segment lost 1 base and the J segment 9 bases; nucleotides outside the gene matches: 3. The CDR3 nucleotides are TGCGCCAGCAGCCAAGCGGGACAGACGCAGTACTTC. Translating gives CASSQAGQTQYF.

This clonotype has only a few counts. The chain recombines TRBV5-5 with TRBJ2-1, with TRBD2 matching over 14 bases. This CDR3 comprises 15 residues. Germline assignment: CDR1 SGHKS and CDR2 YYEKEE (reference sequence). V dropped 0 bases and J dropped 14; count of bases not matched to a gene: 7. As DNA, the CDR3 is TGTGCCAGCAGCTTGGCCGGGACTAGCGGGGGTAGGAAGTTCTTC. As protein: CASSLAGTSGGRKFF.

V is TRBV5-1 and J is TRBJ2-7; 9 bases are a match to TRBD1. The CDR3 totals 13 residues. The junction had 5 bases not matched to a gene; V was cut back by 5 bases and J by 5 bases. Germline values: CDR1 SGHRS, CDR2 YFSETQ. CDR3 region: CASRRQGENEQYF. The CDR3 DNA follows: TGCGCCAGCAGGAGACAGGGGGAAAACGAGCAGTACTTC. The full variable domain, rest sourced from reference TRBV5-1 and TRBJ2-7, is KAGVTQTPRYLIKTRGQQVTLSCSPISGHRSVSWYQQTPGQGLQFLFEYFSETQRNKGNFPGRFSGRQFSNSRSEMNVSTLELGDSALYLCASRRQGENEQYFGPGTRLTVT.

The V and J genes are TRBV29-1 and TRBJ2-2; 7 bases agree with TRBD1. The CDR3 loop spans 13 amino acids. CDR1 SQVTM and CDR2 ANQGSEA come from the germline V gene. The V and J ends lost 8 bases and 5 bases, in that order; junction bases with no gene match: 8. CDR3 in amino acids: CSSRDSETGELFF. CDR3 nucleotides: TGCAGCTCCCGGGACAGCGAAACCGGGGAGCTGTTTTTT.

This clonotype has just a few counts. The rearrangement links TRBV20-1 to TRBJ2-5; TRBD1 might be the D (7 bases). Germline V lookup: CDR1 DFQATT, CDR2 SNEGSKA (reference sequence). CDR3 length equals 12 residues. V lost 5 bases to trimming and J lost 4 bases, with 11 bases between them. The CDR3 reads CSASQGGETQYF. The DNA for the CDR3 is TGCAGTGCTTCTCAGGGGGGAGAGACCCAGTACTTC.